This TCR beta chain was identified during a study of regulatory T cells in long-lasting Graves disease. Study-wide points: Graves' patients with persistent disease showed TCR diversity lower than patients newly diagnosed.

V lost 5 bases and J lost 0, with 13 bases in between. The CDR3 runs to 14 residues. Germline lookup yields CDR1 DFQATT and CDR2 SNEGSKA (reference sequence). As for this clonotype: No antigen is known for it.

Arm-PCR of CDR3 regions and iRepertoire HTBI primers were the basis on which TCR beta libraries were built. A single record per CDR3 protein comes from TCRdb applying MiXCR to the multiplex PCR reads. The data contain 400,000 to 500,000 distinct CDR3 sequences, under 25% of them singletons. Time point reported: persistent/refractory GD, antithyroid drugs over 5 years with positive TRAb. The TCR library was made from RNA extracted from PBMCs. The origin of this receptor is a female donor with Graves disease. The specimen comprised peripheral blood mononuclear cells (PBMCs), sampled when the disease was refractory, from a patient treated with antithyroid drugs. The chain joins TRBV20-1 to TRBJ1-1, with a tentative D call TRBD1 (6 bases). The CDR3 nucleotides are TGCAGTGCTTTCCAGGGGATTTTGAACACTGAAGCTTTCTTT. The encoded protein is CSAFQGILNTEAFF.